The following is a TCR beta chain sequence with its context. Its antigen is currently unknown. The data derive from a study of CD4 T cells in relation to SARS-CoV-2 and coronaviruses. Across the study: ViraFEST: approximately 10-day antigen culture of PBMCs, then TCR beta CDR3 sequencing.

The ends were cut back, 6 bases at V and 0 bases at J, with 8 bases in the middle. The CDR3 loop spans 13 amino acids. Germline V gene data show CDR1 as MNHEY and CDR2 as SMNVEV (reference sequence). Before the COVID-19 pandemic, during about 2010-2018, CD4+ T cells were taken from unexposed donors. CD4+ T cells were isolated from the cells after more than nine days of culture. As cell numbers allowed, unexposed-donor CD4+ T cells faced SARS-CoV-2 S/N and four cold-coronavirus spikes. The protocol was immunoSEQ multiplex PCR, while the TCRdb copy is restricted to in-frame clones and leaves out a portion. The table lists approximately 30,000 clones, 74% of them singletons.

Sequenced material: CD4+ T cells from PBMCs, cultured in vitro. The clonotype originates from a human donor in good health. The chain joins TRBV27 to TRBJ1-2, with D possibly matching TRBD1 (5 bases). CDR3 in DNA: TGTGCCAGCAGCCTGACAGCTAACTATGGCTACACCTTC. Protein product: CASSLTANYGYTF.